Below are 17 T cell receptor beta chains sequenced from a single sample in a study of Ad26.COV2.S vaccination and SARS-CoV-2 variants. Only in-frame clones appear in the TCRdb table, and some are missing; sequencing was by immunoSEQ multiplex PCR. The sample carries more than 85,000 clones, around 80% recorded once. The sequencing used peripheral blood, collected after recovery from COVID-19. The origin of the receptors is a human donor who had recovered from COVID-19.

In DNA form, the CDR3 reads TGTGCCACCAGTGGGGAACCATACAATGAGCAGTTCTTC. Translating it yields CATSGEPYNEQFF. The genes are TRBV24-1 and TRBJ2-1; no reliable D call. The V gene lost 5 bases and the J gene lost 4 bases, with 8 bases spanning the gap. Germline CDR1 reads KGHDR; CDR2 reads SFDVKD. The CDR3 is 13 residues long.

CDR3 sequence reads: CASSYLGEQFF. In DNA form, the CDR3 reads TGTGCCAGCAGTTATTTGGGGGAGCAGTTCTTC. This rearrangement joins TRBV12-3 or TRBV12-4 to TRBJ2-1; D uncertain. The CDR3 runs to 11 residues. V gave up 4 bases and J gave up 10 bases, with 8 bases separating them.

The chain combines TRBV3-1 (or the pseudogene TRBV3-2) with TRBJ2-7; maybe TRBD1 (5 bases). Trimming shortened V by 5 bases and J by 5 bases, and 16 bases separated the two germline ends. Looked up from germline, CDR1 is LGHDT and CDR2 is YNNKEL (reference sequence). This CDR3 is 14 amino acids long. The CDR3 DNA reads TGTGCCAGCAGCTCAGACAGTCCACCCCACGAGCAGTACTTC. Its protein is CASSSDSPPHEQYF.

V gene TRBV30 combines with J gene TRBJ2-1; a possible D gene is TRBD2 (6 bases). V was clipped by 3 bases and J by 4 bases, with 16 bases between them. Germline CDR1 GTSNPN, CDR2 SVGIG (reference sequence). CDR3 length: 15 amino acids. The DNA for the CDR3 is TGTGCCTGGAGGGTTGGGCGGGGATGGTACAATGAGCAGTTCTTC. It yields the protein CAWRVGRGWYNEQFF.

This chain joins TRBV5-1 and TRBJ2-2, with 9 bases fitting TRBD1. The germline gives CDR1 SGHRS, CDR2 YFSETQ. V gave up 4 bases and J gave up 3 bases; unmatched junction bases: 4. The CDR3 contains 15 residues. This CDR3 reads CASSQDRGDTGELFF. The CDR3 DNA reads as TGCGCCAGCAGCCAGGACAGGGGTGACACCGGGGAGCTGTTTTTT.

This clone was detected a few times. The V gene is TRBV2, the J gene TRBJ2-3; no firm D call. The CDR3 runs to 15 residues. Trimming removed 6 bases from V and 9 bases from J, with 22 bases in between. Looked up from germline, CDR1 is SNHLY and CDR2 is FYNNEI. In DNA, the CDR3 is TGTGCCAGCAGCGCAAGACAACCACCCTCCGGAACGCAGTATTTT. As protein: CASSARQPPSGTQYF.

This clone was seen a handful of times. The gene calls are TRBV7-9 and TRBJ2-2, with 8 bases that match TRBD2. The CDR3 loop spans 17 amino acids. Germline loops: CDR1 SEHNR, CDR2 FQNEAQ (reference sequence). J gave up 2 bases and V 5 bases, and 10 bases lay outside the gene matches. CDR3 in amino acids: CASSQSGGPLNTGELFF. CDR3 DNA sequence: TGTGCCAGCAGCCAAAGCGGGGGCCCACTCAACACCGGGGAGCTGTTTTTT.

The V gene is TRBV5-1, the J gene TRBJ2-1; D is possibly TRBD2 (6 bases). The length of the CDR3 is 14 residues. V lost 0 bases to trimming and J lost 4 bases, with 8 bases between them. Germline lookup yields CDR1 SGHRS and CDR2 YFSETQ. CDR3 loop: CASSLAGTYNEQFF. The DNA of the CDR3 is TGCGCCAGCAGCTTGGCAGGGACTTACAATGAGCAGTTCTTC.

The CDR3 region has the DNA TGTGCCAGCAGCTTGGACAAAAATAATTCACCCCTCCACTTT. This translates into CASSLDKNNSPLHF. The chain couples TRBV5-6 to TRBJ1-6; D is unclear. V lost 0 bases to trimming and J lost 5 bases, with 6 bases between them. The CDR3 spans 14 residues. Germline V gene sequence: CDR1 SGHDT, CDR2 YYEEEE.

The CDR3 here is CASSSVGIDTGELFF. CDR3 nucleotide sequence: TGTGCCAGCAGCTCCGTAGGGATCGACACCGGGGAGCTGTTTTTT. The gene calls are TRBV7-9 and TRBJ2-2; D unresolved. The CDR3 sequence is 15 residues long. Trimming shortened V by 4 bases and J by 3 bases, and 12 bases separated the two germline ends. Germline lookup yields CDR1 SEHNR and CDR2 FQNEAQ (reference sequence).

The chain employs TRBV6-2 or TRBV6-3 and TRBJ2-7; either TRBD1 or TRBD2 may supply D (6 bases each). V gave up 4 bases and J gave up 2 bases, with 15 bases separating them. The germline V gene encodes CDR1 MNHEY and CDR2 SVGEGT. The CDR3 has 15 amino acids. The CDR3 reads CASSSRGPVAYEQYF. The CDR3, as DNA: TGTGCCAGCAGTTCACGGGGGCCGGTTGCCTACGAGCAGTACTTC.

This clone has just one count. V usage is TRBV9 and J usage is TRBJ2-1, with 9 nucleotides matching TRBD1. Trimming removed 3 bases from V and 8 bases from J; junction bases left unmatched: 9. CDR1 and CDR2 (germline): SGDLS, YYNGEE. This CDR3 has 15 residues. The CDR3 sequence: CASSEQGAGNDEQFF. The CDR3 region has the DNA TGTGCCAGCAGCGAACAGGGGGCGGGCAACGATGAGCAGTTCTTC.

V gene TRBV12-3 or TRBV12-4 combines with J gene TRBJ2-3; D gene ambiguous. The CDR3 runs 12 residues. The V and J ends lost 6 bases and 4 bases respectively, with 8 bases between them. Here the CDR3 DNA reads TGTGCCAGCAGCCACGGGTCAGATACGCAGTATTTT. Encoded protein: CASSHGSDTQYF.

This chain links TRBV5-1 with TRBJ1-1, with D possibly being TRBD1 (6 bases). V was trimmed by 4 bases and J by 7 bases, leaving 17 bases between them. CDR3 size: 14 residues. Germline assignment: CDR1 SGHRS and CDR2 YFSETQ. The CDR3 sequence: CASSPVPGGLEAFF. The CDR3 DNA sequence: TGCGCCAGCAGCCCGGTCCCCGGGGGGCTTGAAGCTTTCTTT.

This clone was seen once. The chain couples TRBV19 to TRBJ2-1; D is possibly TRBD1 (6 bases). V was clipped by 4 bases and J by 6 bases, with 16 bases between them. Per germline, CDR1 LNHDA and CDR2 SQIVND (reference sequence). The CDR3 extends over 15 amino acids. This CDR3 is CASSKRQELVNEQFF. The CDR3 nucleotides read TGTGCCAGTAGTAAAAGACAGGAGTTGGTCAATGAGCAGTTCTTC.

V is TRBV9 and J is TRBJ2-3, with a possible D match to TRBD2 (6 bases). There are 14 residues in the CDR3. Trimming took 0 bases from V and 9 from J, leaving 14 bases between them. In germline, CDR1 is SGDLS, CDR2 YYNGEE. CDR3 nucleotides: TGTGCCAGCAGCGTAGTCACTAGCTCCGAAACGCAGTATTTT. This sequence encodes CASSVVTSSETQYF.

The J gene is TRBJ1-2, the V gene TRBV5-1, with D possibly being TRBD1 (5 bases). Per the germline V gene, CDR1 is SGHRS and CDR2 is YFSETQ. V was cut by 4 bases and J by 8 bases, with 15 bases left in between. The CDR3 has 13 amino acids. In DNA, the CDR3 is TGCGCCAGCAGCACCCAGGGAAATTACGGCTACACCTTC. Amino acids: CASSTQGNYGYTF.